The 30 T cell receptor beta chains below all came from one sample that was sequenced in a study of graft-versus-host responses after intestinal transplantation. Generated by immunoSEQ multiplex PCR, the TCRdb table keeps only in-frame clones and is missing some. The sample contains roughly 15,000 clones, 33% of which appear only once. The specimen was alloreactive CD4+ T cells from a mixed lymphocyte reaction culture, collected before intestinal transplant. Subset here: CFSE-low proliferating T cells sorted from approximately 6-day pre-transplant mixed lymphocyte reaction (GvH or HvG direction). The receptors were sampled from a human patient who received an intestinal transplant.

This chain joins TRBV30 and TRBJ2-1; D unclear. With 2 bases removed from V and 6 bases from J, the gap between germline ends came to 11 bases. In germline, CDR1 is GTSNPN, CDR2 SVGIG (reference sequence). CDR3 length equals 13 residues. CDR3 loop: CAWSRSMGNEQFF. The CDR3 nucleotides are TGTGCCTGGAGTCGGAGCATGGGCAATGAGCAGTTCTTC.

The chain has TRBV5-4 and TRBJ2-3; TRBD1 aligns across 9 bases. Germline CDR1 is SGHNT and CDR2 is YYREEE (reference sequence). The CDR3 length is 16 residues. V lost 3 bases to trimming and J lost 3 bases; unmatched junction nucleotides: 8. CDR3 sequence: CASSSLGQGWTDTQYF. CDR3 bases: TGTGCCAGCAGCTCGCTAGGACAGGGGTGGACAGATACGCAGTATTTT.

V is TRBV28 and J is TRBJ1-5; D not resolved. CDR1 MDHEN and CDR2 SYDVKM come from the germline V gene. Trimming removed 4 bases at V and 4 bases at J, with 8 bases between. This CDR3 is built from 13 residues. The CDR3 DNA reads as TGTGCCAGCAGTTACACGGGAAATCAGCCCCAGCATTTT. This encodes CASSYTGNQPQHF. Using reference TRBV28 and TRBJ1-5 for the parts outside the CDR3, the full variable domain is DVKVTQSSRYLVKRTGEKVFLECVQDMDHENMFWYRQDPGLGLRLIYFSYDVKMKEKGDIPEGYSVSREKKERFSLILESASTNQTSMYLCASSYTGNQPQHFGDGTRLSIL.

This clone was seen a handful of times. The CDR3 region has the DNA TGTGCCAGTAGAGGAGACTCCTACGAGCAGTACTTC. Translation gives CASRGDSYEQYF. The gene calls are TRBV19 and TRBJ2-7, with D unclear. CDR3 length: 12 residues. CDR1 and CDR2 (germline): LNHDA, SQIVND (reference sequence). Trimming cost V 6 bases and J 0 bases, with 6 bases left between them.

This clone was counted a few times. A read error may produce the germline difference seen at one junction end. The chain has TRBV5-4 and TRBJ1-3; D is unclear. CDR3 length equals 15 residues. Germline V gene sequence: CDR1 SGHNT, CDR2 YYREEE (reference sequence). The CDR3 spells CASSQALRSGNTIYF. Written as DNA, the CDR3 is TGCGCCAGCAGCCAGGCGCTTCGCTCTGGAAACACCATATATTTT.

The gene calls are TRBV5-1 and TRBJ2-2; D may be TRBD1 (6 bases). The V end lost 7 bases, the J end lost 0 bases, and 13 bases lay between the germline ends. Germline V lookup: CDR1 SGHRS, CDR2 YFSETQ. This CDR3 is 15 amino acids long. The CDR3 loop is CASYPGHTNTGELFF. CDR3 coding DNA: TGCGCCAGCTATCCGGGACACACGAACACCGGGGAGCTGTTTTTT.

The rearrangement joins TRBV7-9 to TRBJ2-1; perhaps D is TRBD1 or TRBD2 (6 bases each). CDR1 SEHNR and CDR2 FQNEAQ come from the germline V gene (reference sequence). The CDR3 covers 17 residues. Trimming cost V 2 bases and J 4 bases, with 18 bases left between them. This CDR3 reads CASSLILALGGYNEQFF. The CDR3 DNA reads as TGTGCCAGCAGCTTAATACTAGCTTTAGGGGGTTACAATGAGCAGTTCTTC.

Details on this clone: A far larger clone is just one base off, so this is likely a read error. The chain joins TRBV5-4 to TRBJ1-2; a possible D gene is TRBD1 (6 bases). Germline V gives CDR1 SGHNT, CDR2 YYREEE (reference sequence). The CDR3 length is 14 residues. The CDR3 is CASSLPGGHYSYTF. The CDR3 DNA sequence: TGTGCCAGCAGCTTGCCCGGGGGGCACTATAGCTACACCTTC. Based on the CDR3 plus reference TRBV5-4 and TRBJ1-2, the full variable domain is ETGVTQSPTHLIKTRGQQVTLRCSSQSGHNTVSWYQQALGQGPQFIFQYYREEENGRGNFPPRFSGLQFPNYSSELNVNALELDDSALYLCASSLPGGHYSYTFGSGTRLTVV.

The chain has TRBV10-2 and TRBJ2-7; no clear D gene. The germline V gene encodes CDR1 WSHSY and CDR2 SAAADI. Between the trimmed V and J ends, which lost 8 bases and 7 bases, there was a span of 18 bases. This CDR3 is built from 13 residues. The CDR3 DNA sequence: TGCGCCAGCGGGAAACTGACCTTTCTGGAGCAGTACTTC. Protein sequence: CASGKLTFLEQYF.

V gene TRBV10-3 combines with J gene TRBJ1-1; D is uncertain. The germline gives CDR1 ENHRY, CDR2 SYGVKD. The V and J ends lost 7 bases and 0 bases respectively, with 9 bases between them. This CDR3 contains 13 residues. CDR3 region: CAITLRLNTEAFF. The CDR3 DNA follows: TGTGCCATCACCCTGAGGTTGAACACTGAAGCTTTCTTT.

This clone was recorded a few times. This chain links TRBV2 with TRBJ2-2; D gene ambiguous. Germline V gene lookup returns CDR1 SNHLY and CDR2 FYNNEI. The CDR3 spans 14 residues. The V end was cut by 7 bases, the J end by 0 bases, with 9 bases between. The CDR3 coding sequence is TGTGCCAGCATCCAGCAGGCGAACACCGGGGAGCTGTTTTTT. It translates to CASIQQANTGELFF.

This chain connects TRBV5-6 to TRBJ1-6; 7 positions match TRBD1. The germline V gene encodes CDR1 SGHDT and CDR2 YYEEEE. The CDR3 contains 14 residues. The V and J ends lost 8 bases and 5 bases, in that order; junction bases with no gene match: 7. The CDR3 sequence: CASSDRLHNSPLHF. Written as DNA, the CDR3 is TGTGCCAGTTCGGACAGGCTCCATAATTCACCCCTCCACTTT.

The chain employs TRBV6-5 and TRBJ1-1, with TRBD1 identical over 7 bases. This CDR3 contains 13 residues. Trimming removed 6 bases from V and 5 bases from J; junction bases left unmatched: 6. Germline assignment: CDR1 MNHEY and CDR2 SVGAGI. As DNA, the CDR3 is TGTGCCAGCAGGACTTCAGGGGGGACTGAAGCTTTCTTT. Its translation is CASRTSGGTEAFF.

J is TRBJ2-1 and V is TRBV4-2; a weak D match, TRBD1 (7 bases). V gave up 1 base and J gave up 8 bases, with 9 bases separating them. Germline loops: CDR1 LGHNA, CDR2 YNFKEQ. The CDR3 spans 13 residues. Here the CDR3 DNA reads TGTGCCAGCAGCCAAGCAGGGGGGCATGAGCAGTTCTTC. Amino acids: CASSQAGGHEQFF.

Concerning this clone: This specimen includes other DNA sequences encoding the same CDR3. The chain employs TRBV5-1 and TRBJ2-2, with unresolved D. The ends were cut back, 2 bases at V and 3 bases at J, with 5 bases in the middle. The germline V gene encodes CDR1 SGHRS and CDR2 YFSETQ. The CDR3 runs 13 residues. For the CDR3, the DNA is TGCGCCAGCAGCTTAGGAGACACCGGGGAGCTGTTTTTT. Amino acid sequence: CASSLGDTGELFF.

The CDR3 spells CASRILTGSISGNTIYF. Here the CDR3 DNA reads TGTGCCAGCAGGATACTGACAGGGTCAATCTCTGGAAACACCATATATTTT. The V call is TRBV2, the J call TRBJ1-3, with 7 nucleotides matching TRBD1. The V and J ends lost 6 bases and 0 bases, in that order; junction bases with no gene match: 11. Germline V CDR1 and CDR2: SNHLY, FYNNEI. The CDR3 is 17 amino acids.

This clone is labeled medium-sized. CDR3 region: CASSQGTGSYGYTF. The CDR3, as DNA: TGTGCCAGCTCACAAGGGACAGGGAGTTATGGCTACACCTTC. This rearrangement joins TRBV18 to TRBJ1-2; 9 bases align to TRBD1. CDR1 and CDR2 (germline): KGHSH, LQKENI. This CDR3 comprises 14 residues. Trimming cost V 4 bases and J 5 bases; bases outside gene matches: 5.

The gene calls are TRBV6-5 and TRBJ2-5, with 11 bases lining up with TRBD1. This CDR3 is 14 amino acids long. Per germline, CDR1 MNHEY and CDR2 SVGAGI. The V and J ends lost 10 bases and 4 bases, in that order; junction bases with no gene match: 8. This CDR3 reads CATEDRGRGETQYF. CDR3 sequence (DNA): TGTGCCACCGAGGACAGGGGGCGGGGAGAGACCCAGTACTTC.

V is TRBV28 and J is TRBJ1-2, with a tentative D call TRBD1 (5 bases). Germline loops: CDR1 MDHEN, CDR2 SYDVKM. The CDR3 is 13 amino acids. The V and J ends lost 3 bases and 3 bases respectively, with 8 bases between them. The CDR3 loop is CASSLGTDYGYTF. The CDR3 coding sequence is TGTGCCAGCAGTTTGGGGACGGACTATGGCTACACCTTC.

This clone appeared a few times. V gene TRBV6-1 combines with J gene TRBJ2-1; tentatively, D is TRBD1 (6 bases). Trimming took 10 bases from V and 5 from J, leaving 18 bases between them. This CDR3 comprises 14 residues. Germline-derived CDR1 and CDR2 are MNHNS and SASEGT. The CDR3 DNA reads TGTGCCATCCACAGGGCCCGACGGAACAATGAGCAGTTCTTC. Residues: CAIHRARRNNEQFF.

The gene calls are TRBV7-2 and TRBJ2-1; no definite D call. Trimming pared 3 bases from V and 7 bases from J, leaving 7 bases between. Looked up from germline, CDR1 is SGHTA and CDR2 is FQGNSA. This CDR3 contains 12 residues. CDR3 sequence reads: CASSLNRNEQFF. CDR3 in DNA: TGTGCCAGCAGCTTGAACCGAAATGAGCAGTTCTTC. Looking up the rest from reference TRBV7-2 and TRBJ2-1 gives the full variable domain: GAGVSQSPSNKVTEKGKDVELRCDPISGHTALYWYRQSLGQGLEFLIYFQGNSAPDKSGLPSDRFSAERTGGSVSTLTIQRTQQEDSAVYLCASSLNRNEQFFGPGTRLTVL.

Concerning this clone itself: A much larger clone differs by one base, so this may be a read error. The CDR3 DNA reads TGTGCCAGCAACTTAGTAGGGCGGGAGCCCTCCAATGAGCAGTTCTTC. It is translated as CASNLVGREPSNEQFF. The chain couples TRBV7-9 to TRBJ2-1; 7 bases agree with TRBD2. Germline V gene sequence: CDR1 SEHNR, CDR2 FQNEAQ (reference sequence). This CDR3 has 16 residues.

The chain is built from TRBV19 and TRBJ2-1; 7 bases are shared with TRBD2. Germline CDR1 reads LNHDA; CDR2 reads SQIVND (reference sequence). With 0 bases clipped from V and 3 bases from J, the junction kept 14 bases outside the gene matches. The CDR3 extends over 19 amino acids. The CDR3 DNA reads as TGTGCCAGTAGTATAGAGGGTAGCGGGCCCTACGTTAGCTACAATGAGCAGTTCTTC. It specifies CASSIEGSGPYVSYNEQFF.

The chain employs TRBV5-1 and TRBJ2-7, with D possibly TRBD1 on 6 matching bases. Germline V CDR1 and CDR2: SGHRS, YFSETQ. This CDR3 has 15 residues. The V end lost 3 bases, the J end lost 0 bases, and 13 bases lay between the germline ends. The CDR3 nucleotides are TGCGCCAGCAGCTACGACAGGCTTCACTCCTACGAGCAGTACTTC. Translating it yields CASSYDRLHSYEQYF.

The CDR3 protein is CASSLEGGTEAFF. The DNA of the CDR3 is TGTGCCAGCAGCTTGGAGGGTGGCACTGAAGCTTTCTTT. The rearrangement links TRBV7-9 to TRBJ1-1; D not resolved. This CDR3 comprises 13 residues. Germline V CDR1 and CDR2: SEHNR, FQNEAQ (reference sequence). Trimming cost V 3 bases and J 4 bases, with 9 bases left between them.

This clone was seen a few times. The V and J genes are TRBV27 and TRBJ2-2, with TRBD1 matching over 7 bases. Trimming at V came to 6 bases and at J to 5 bases, leaving 6 bases not matched to a gene. The CDR3 has 14 amino acids. Germline lookup yields CDR1 MNHEY and CDR2 SMNVEV (reference sequence). As DNA, the CDR3 is TGTGCCAGCAGATGGACAGGACAGACCGGGGAGCTGTTTTTT. Translation: CASRWTGQTGELFF.

The gene calls are TRBV6-1 and TRBJ1-1; 8 nucleotides match TRBD1. The CDR3 totals 14 residues. CDR1 and CDR2 from the germline V gene are MNHNS and SASEGT. J gave up 0 bases and V 6 bases, and 3 bases lay outside the gene matches. CDR3 in DNA: TGTGCCAGCAGATCGGGACAGGTGAACACTGAAGCTTTCTTT. Amino acids: CASRSGQVNTEAFF.

CDR3 nucleotide sequence: TGTGCCAGCAGCTATCTATTCGGACAGGAGGGAGACGGGGCCAACGTCCTGACTTTC. It encodes CASSYLFGQEGDGANVLTF. This rearrangement joins TRBV7-3 to TRBJ2-6, with D perhaps matching TRBD1 (7 bases). Germline V gene data show CDR1 as SGHTA and CDR2 as FQGTGA. The CDR3 is 19 amino acids. The V and J ends lost 4 bases and 4 bases respectively, with 23 bases between them.

This chain joins TRBV18 and TRBJ1-6; D is ambiguous. V shed 1 base and J shed 7 bases, with 2 bases lying between them. Germline CDR1 is KGHSH and CDR2 is LQKENI. This CDR3 has 12 amino acids. The CDR3: CASSPLNSPLHF. The CDR3 DNA sequence: TGTGCCAGCTCACCACTGAATTCACCCCTCCACTTT.

The sample holds a few counts of this clone. A far larger clone is off by one base, so a read error is likely. CDR3 residues: CASSPRDSDVYTF. In nucleotides, the CDR3 is TGTGCCAGCTCACCCCGGGACAGCGATGTCTACACCTTC. The chain is built from TRBV18 and TRBJ1-2, with 7 positions matching TRBD1. V gave up 3 bases and J gave up 10 bases; unmatched junction bases: 8. The CDR3 has 13 residues. Per germline, CDR1 KGHSH and CDR2 LQKENI.